Listed below are T cell receptor beta chains from one sample, sequenced in a study of T cells in Graves' hyperthyroidism and ophthalmopathy. TCRdb ran MiXCR on the multiplex PCR reads and lists one entry per CDR3 protein. The sample includes about 510,000 distinct CDR3 sequences, about 46% of them seen just once. Sequencing input: peripheral blood or thyroid tissue (not recorded which). Source of these receptors: an adult woman with Graves' disease, either hyperthyroidism or ophthalmopathy (not recorded which). The CDR3 runs from the conserved cysteine through the conserved F or W. D genes are given only for firm matches. A row's size may be missing; if present it is once, few, many or a size class.

>few|TRBV25-1|TRBJ2-2|.
CASKPGDKDTGELFF
TGTGCCAGCAAACCCGGCGACAAAGACACCGGGGAGCTGTTTTTT
>many|TRBV19|TRBJ2-7|.
CASTKTGSSYEQYF
TGTGCCAGTACCAAGACGGGTAGCTCCTACGAGCAGTACTTC
>.|TRBV7-2|TRBJ2-7|.
CASSRGLYF
TGTGCCAGCAGCCGCGGGTTGTACTTC
>many|TRBV19|TRBJ2-5|TRBD1
CASSIFTGTGEETQYF
TGTGCCAGTAGTATATTCACCGGGACAGGGGAAGAGACCCAGTACTTC
>.|TRBV2|TRBJ1-5|.
CASSEQGFNQPQHF
TGTGCCAGCAGTGAGCAGGGGTTTAATCAGCCCCAGCATTTT
>.|TRBV29-1|TRBJ2-7|.
CSVKGAGAHYEQYF
TGCAGCGTCAAGGGTGCAGGGGCCCACTACGAGCAGTACTTC
>.|TRBV29-1|TRBJ1-4|.
CSARSPQPNEKLFF
TGCAGCGCAAGAAGCCCTCAACCTAATGAAAAACTGTTTTTT
>many|TRBV20-1|TRBJ2-7|TRBD1
CSARDGTGPPYF
TGCAGTGCTAGAGATGGGACAGGGCCTCCTTACTTC
>.|TRBV15|TRBJ1-5|TRBD1
CATSALRGTGTANQPQHF
TGTGCCACCAGCGCCCTAAGAGGTACCGGGACAGCAAATCAGCCCCAGCATTTT
>.|TRBV7-2|TRBJ1-5|.
CASSMKTAYNQPQHF
TGTGCCAGTAGTATGAAGACCGCGTACAATCAGCCCCAGCATTTT
>.|TRBV28|TRBJ2-7|.
CASRALSYEQYF
TGTGCCAGCCGGGCCCTCTCCTACGAGCAGTACTTC
>few|TRBV5-1|TRBJ2-3|TRBD2
CASSSGLAVSTDTQYF
TGCGCCAGCAGCTCCGGACTAGCGGTTAGCACAGATACGCAGTATTTT
>many|TRBV20-1|TRBJ2-5|TRBD2
CSARALAGGVETQYF
TGCAGTGCTAGAGCTTTGGCGGGAGGGGTGGAGACCCAGTACTTC
>.|TRBV12-3/TRBV12-4|TRBJ1-5|.
CASSFRQLDSNQPQHF
TGTGCCAGCAGTTTCCGACAGCTCGATAGCAATCAGCCCCAGCATTTT
>.|TRBV7-2|TRBJ1-1|TRBD1
CASSPGTGRNTEAFF
TGTGCCAGCAGCCCCGGGACAGGGAGGAACACTGAAGCTTTCTTT
>.|TRBV2|TRBJ2-2|.
CASSDSEVNTGELFF
TGTGCCAGCAGTGATAGCGAAGTGAACACCGGGGAGCTGTTTTTT
>.|TRBV29-1|TRBJ2-7|.
CSVVGGLNPRELYF
TGCAGCGTTGTAGGCGGCCTTAATCCCAGGGAGCTGTACTTC